A selection of T cell receptor beta chains follows, all from one sample in a study of blood T cell repertoires in COVID-19. Sequencing was performed with immunoSEQ multiplex PCR; in TCRdb, only in-frame clones are kept and a portion is missing. The table shows 210,000 or so clones, with roughly 85% occurring only once. Sequenced: PBMCs or T cells enriched from blood (not recorded which). The receptor set was obtained from a man aged 25-45 years who had recovered from COVID-19. Each CDR3 is given with its conserved first and last residue. Each record gives: D gene, CDR3 length, V gene, J gene, clone size, CDR3 DNA, CDR3 protein. D genes are given only for firm matches. Some rows mark clone size as missing; the rest say once, few, many or name a class of expanded clone.

TRBD2,14,TRBV18,TRBJ2-7,NA,TGTGCCAGCTCACCACCTTCGGGAGGGGAAGAGCAGTACTTC,CASSPPSGGEEQYF
NA,14,TRBV27,TRBJ2-7,NA,TGTGCCAGCAGGGAGGACTGGATTTCCTACGAGCAGTACTTC,CASREDWISYEQYF
TRBD1,11,TRBV20-1,TRBJ1-1,NA,TGCAGTGCACCCGGGACAGGGATGGCTTTCTTT,CSAPGTGMAFF
NA,14,TRBV28,TRBJ1-5,NA,TGTGCCAGCAGCCGGGGGGGGACCGATCAGCCCCAGCATTTT,CASSRGGTDQPQHF
NA,14,TRBV7-9,TRBJ2-1,few,TGTGCCAGCAGCAACCGGGACTTTTACAATGAGCAGTTCTTC,CASSNRDFYNEQFF
TRBD1,15,TRBV28,TRBJ1-2,once,TGTGCCAGCAGTCGGCGGACAGGGGGTATCTATGGCTACACCTTC,CASSRRTGGIYGYTF
NA,11,TRBV30,TRBJ1-2,NA,TGTGCCTGGTCAGGGAACTATGGCTACACCTTC,CAWSGNYGYTF
NA,15,TRBV30,TRBJ1-6,NA,TGTGCCTGGAGTGGACTTAGCTCCTATAATTCACCCCTCCACTTT,CAWSGLSSYNSPLHF
TRBD1,14,TRBV9,TRBJ2-1,NA,TGTGCCAGCAGCGTGGGGACAGACTACAATGAGCAGTTCTTC,CASSVGTDYNEQFF
TRBD1,14,TRBV30,TRBJ1-6,NA,TGTGCCTGGTCCCACAGGGGGTACGGCTCACCCCTCCACTTT,CAWSHRGYGSPLHF
TRBD2,15,TRBV7-2,TRBJ2-3,once,TGTGCCAGCAGCTTTAGCGGGGGGGCGACAGATACGCAGTATTTT,CASSFSGGATDTQYF
NA,18,TRBV6-1,TRBJ2-7,NA,TGTGCCAGCAGTGAAGTTTGGGCAGGGGTCTCAAACTCCTACGAGCAGTACTTC,CASSEVWAGVSNSYEQYF
NA,13,TRBV7-2,TRBJ1-2,NA,TGTGCCAGCAGCTTAGTTCAGGGGTATGACTACACCTTC,CASSLVQGYDYTF
NA,16,TRBV9,TRBJ1-2,NA,TGTGCCAGCAGCGAAGGGGATCGCGAAGCTAACTATGGCTACACCTTC,CASSEGDREANYGYTF
TRBD1,13,TRBV10-3,TRBJ1-5,NA,TGTGCCATCAGCCCGGACAGGGATCAGCCCCAGCATTTT,CAISPDRDQPQHF
TRBD1,13,TRBV12-5,TRBJ1-1,NA,TGTGCTAGTGGGTGGACAGGGGGCACTGAAGCTTTCTTT,CASGWTGGTEAFF
NA,13,TRBV27,TRBJ1-5,NA,TGTGCTACTAGTTTCAGAACAGATCAGCCCCAGCATTTT,CATSFRTDQPQHF
NA,11,TRBV7-9,TRBJ2-7,few,TGTGCCAGCGAGCTTAGCTCCGAGCAGTACTTC,CASELSSEQYF
NA,13,TRBV5-1,TRBJ2-2,NA,TGCGCCAGCAAGGTCGGGAGCACCGGGGAGCTGTTTTTT,CASKVGSTGELFF
NA,15,TRBV4-1,TRBJ2-3,NA,TGCGCCAGCAGCCAAGTTGGAGGGGGCACAGATACGCAGTATTTT,CASSQVGGGTDTQYF
TRBD1,13,TRBV10-3,TRBJ2-7,NA,TGTGCCATCAGTCCGATCGACAGGGTCGAGCAGTACTTC,CAISPIDRVEQYF
NA,12,TRBV29-1,TRBJ1-1,once,TGCAGCGTTGGGGAGTGGGTAACTGAAGCTTTCTTT,CSVGEWVTEAFF
NA,17,TRBV7-8,TRBJ2-3,NA,TGTGCCAGCAGCTTCAGGGCAGGCTTTACTCCCACAGATACGCAGTATTTT,CASSFRAGFTPTDTQYF
TRBD2,18,TRBV5-1,TRBJ2-1,NA,TGCGCCAGCAGCCCGATGCCTTCGACTAGCGGGAACTACAATGAGCAGTTCTTC,CASSPMPSTSGNYNEQFF
NA,11,TRBV10-3,TRBJ2-5,once,TGTGCCATCAGTGTCTCAGAGACCCAGTACTTC,CAISVSETQYF
NA,14,TRBV10-1,TRBJ1-5,once,TGCGCCGCGAGCTGGGACAAGTCCAATCAGCCCCAGCATTTT,CAASWDKSNQPQHF
NA,16,TRBV4-2,TRBJ1-1,NA,TGTGCCAGCAGCCAAGCAAACGGGGGGCGGGACACTGAAGCTTTCTTT,CASSQANGGRDTEAFF
NA,14,TRBV6-4,TRBJ2-1,few,TGTGCCAGCAGTGACGGGAACAGGTACAATGAGCAGTTCTTC,CASSDGNRYNEQFF
TRBD2,13,TRBV2,TRBJ2-1,few,TGTGCCAGCAAGGCTAGCGGACACAATGAGCAGTTCTTC,CASKASGHNEQFF
NA,10,TRBV7-9,TRBJ1-1,NA,TGTGGTGAGGGCCCCCATGAAGCTTTCTTT,CGEGPHEAFF
NA,16,TRBV5-1,TRBJ1-1,NA,TGCGCCAGCAGCTCAACCGGGACCCAGCGGGCCACTGAAGCTTTCTTT,CASSSTGTQRATEAFF
NA,13,TRBV6-5,TRBJ2-7,NA,TGTGCCAGCAGTTACCAGGGGTCGTACGAGCAGTACTTC,CASSYQGSYEQYF
TRBD2,17,TRBV19,TRBJ2-3,few,TGTGCCAGTAGTATTGGTGTTAGCGGGAGGCACACAGATACGCAGTATTTT,CASSIGVSGRHTDTQYF
NA,14,TRBV6-5,TRBJ1-5,NA,TGTGCCAGCAGTGACTCTTTAAGCAATCAGCCCCAGCATTTT,CASSDSLSNQPQHF
NA,15,TRBV5-1,TRBJ2-3,NA,TGCGCCAGCAGCTTCCTGGGAGGCTCTACAGATACGCAGTATTTT,CASSFLGGSTDTQYF
TRBD1,13,TRBV2,TRBJ1-1,once,TGTGCCAGCAGTTTTCAGGGGGGCACTGAAGCTTTCTTT,CASSFQGGTEAFF
NA,12,TRBV6-5,TRBJ2-1,NA,TGTGCCACGGAGGGACTTCACAATGAGCAGTTCTTC,CATEGLHNEQFF
NA,15,TRBV6-5,TRBJ1-1,NA,TGTGCCAGCAACCCGGGGGAGGGGCTGTACACTGAAGCTTTCTTT,CASNPGEGLYTEAFF
NA,12,TRBV10-3,TRBJ1-3,NA,TGTGCCATCAGTCAAGGGGGGGACACCATATATTTT,CAISQGGDTIYF
NA,15,TRBV2,TRBJ2-7,NA,TGTGCCAGCAATGTGAGGCAACCTTCTTCCTACGAGCAGTACTTC,CASNVRQPSSYEQYF
NA,15,TRBV4-1,TRBJ2-7,NA,TGCGCCAGCAGCCAAACCCCCGGGATGACTCATGAGCAGTACTTC,CASSQTPGMTHEQYF
NA,13,TRBV7-9,TRBJ2-7,NA,TGTGCCAGCAGCACGGTTCTTACCTACGAGCAGTACTTC,CASSTVLTYEQYF
NA,14,TRBV2,TRBJ1-6,NA,TGTGCCAGCAGACTTAGCTCCTATAATTCACCCCTCCACTTT,CASRLSSYNSPLHF
NA,15,TRBV28,TRBJ2-7,NA,TGTGCCAGCAGTCCACTCCCGGACAGTGCCTACGAGCAGTACTTC,CASSPLPDSAYEQYF
NA,12,TRBV29-1,TRBJ2-7,NA,TGCAGCGTTCGACGTCTAGGTCTCGAGCAGTACTTC,CSVRRLGLEQYF
TRBD2,13,TRBV12-3/TRBV12-4,TRBJ2-1,NA,TGTGCCAGCAGTGCGGGGGGGACATCTGAGCAGTTCTTC,CASSAGGTSEQFF
TRBD1,15,TRBV5-4,TRBJ2-5,NA,TGTGCCAGCAGCTTGGGGGGACAGGGGAAAGAGACCCAGTACTTC,CASSLGGQGKETQYF
NA,16,TRBV7-9,TRBJ1-2,NA,TGTGCCAGCAGCTTAGCCCGCGAGGAGTTTAGGTATGGCTACACCTTC,CASSLAREEFRYGYTF
TRBD1,13,TRBV12-3/TRBV12-4,TRBJ2-5,NA,TGTGCCAGCAGTCTTGGACAGGGGCCGACCCAGTACTTC,CASSLGQGPTQYF
NA,14,TRBV28,TRBJ1-1,NA,TGTGCCAGCAGTTTTGGGAGCCTCCGGGCTGAAGCTTTCTTT,CASSFGSLRAEAFF
TRBD1,14,TRBV4-1,TRBJ1-2,NA,TGCGCCAGCAGCCAACCCGGACAGGGGCTAGGCTACACCTTC,CASSQPGQGLGYTF
NA,18,TRBV21-1,TRBJ1-2,once,TGTGCCAGCAGCAATCAATTCCTCGGTGGACTAGCTAACTATGGCTACACCTTC,CASSNQFLGGLANYGYTF
NA,15,TRBV4-1,TRBJ1-1,NA,TGCGCCAGCAGCCAAGATTATCCCGAGCCCACTGAAGCTTTCTTT,CASSQDYPEPTEAFF
TRBD1,18,TRBV7-2,TRBJ2-4,few,TGTGCCAGCAGCACCGGGACAGGGGGGGTTCTAGCCAAAAACATTCAGTACTTC,CASSTGTGGVLAKNIQYF
TRBD2,15,TRBV11-2,TRBJ2-7,NA,TGTGCCAGCAGCCCTCGGACTAGCGGGAGCCACGAGCAGTACTTC,CASSPRTSGSHEQYF
NA,13,TRBV10-3,TRBJ2-7,NA,TGTGCCATCAGCTCGACAGTGGTCTACGAGCAGTACTTC,CAISSTVVYEQYF
NA,16,TRBV18,TRBJ1-5,NA,TGTGCCAGCTCACCCCCGGGGAGGGGTCGCAATCAGCCCCAGCATTTT,CASSPPGRGRNQPQHF
TRBD1,15,TRBV6-5,TRBJ1-1,NA,TGTGCCAGCAGTTACCATGGACAGGGGAGGACTGAAGCTTTCTTT,CASSYHGQGRTEAFF